This paragraph covers one T cell receptor (beta chain) sequence. Its specificity is unknown. Trimming cost V 7 bases and J 7 bases, with 14 bases left between them. This CDR3 has 13 amino acids. Per germline, CDR1 LNHDA and CDR2 SQIVND (reference sequence). Sequencing used immunoSEQ v3.0 at survey level. Measured with immunoSEQ multiplex PCR; TCRdb has only the in-frame clones, and not every one. The table includes about 18,000 clones, 85% to 95% detected once. This specimen belongs to a study of long-term antiretroviral therapy in people with HIV. Findings and caveats of the study: Clones that had undergone expansion before ART dominated the repertoire at all time points. The study found that diversity rose after ART but stayed below transplant donor controls.

The starting material was unsorted PBMCs, obtained less than 11 years after starting antiretroviral therapy. This clonotype originated in a man younger than 40 with HIV. V and J are TRBV19 and TRBJ2-1; TRBD1 is a possible D gene (6 bases). The chain's CDR3 is CASTRGFGNEQFF. CDR3 DNA: TGTGCCAGTACCAGGGGATTCGGGAATGAGCAGTTCTTC.